These 20 T cell receptor beta chains were sequenced from one sample in a study of CD8 T cells in ankylosing spondylitis. TCRdb ran MiXCR on the 5' RACE reads and lists one entry per CDR3 protein. The sample shows 80,000 to 100,000 distinct CDR3 sequences, roughly 8.8% of them seen only once. Sequencing was performed on blood, either unsorted or a sorted T cell fraction (not recorded which). The receptors here all came from a male donor with ankylosing spondylitis or in good health (not recorded which).

The chain employs TRBV5-1 and TRBJ2-1; 7 bases are shared with TRBD2. With 3 bases clipped from V and 7 bases from J, the junction kept 13 bases outside the gene matches. The V gene's germline CDR1 is SGHRS and CDR2 YFSETQ. The CDR3 covers 16 residues. CDR3 residues: CASSYWTRLVKNEQFF. CDR3 DNA sequence: TGCGCCAGCAGCTACTGGACTAGGCTTGTTAAAAATGAGCAGTTCTTC.

This clonotype has a count of ten or more. This sequence joins TRBV5-1 and TRBJ1-2; D not certain. Trimming pared 4 bases from V and 4 bases from J, leaving 14 bases between. CDR1 and CDR2 from the germline V gene are SGHRS and YFSETQ. The CDR3 has 14 amino acids. This CDR3 reads CASSVNPEPYGYTF. DNA of the CDR3: TGCGCCAGCAGCGTTAACCCGGAGCCCTATGGCTACACCTTC.

This clonotype was counted many times. The chain carries TRBV19 and TRBJ2-3, with 12 bases fitting TRBD2. The germline V gene encodes CDR1 LNHDA and CDR2 SQIVND (reference sequence). The CDR3 spans 16 residues. V lost 6 bases and J lost 1; bases outside the gene matches: 5. The CDR3 bases are TGTGCCAGTAGGCCACTAGCGGGGGGCCGCACAGATACGCAGTATTTT. It translates to CASRPLAGGRTDTQYF.

This clonotype was seen ten or more times. V gene TRBV4-2 combines with J gene TRBJ1-6, with 11 nucleotides matching TRBD1. J was trimmed by 9 bases and V by 1 base; bases with no gene match: 5. CDR1 LGHNA and CDR2 YNFKEQ come from the germline V gene. The CDR3 has 16 amino acids. CDR3 residues: CASSQVMGQGGSPLHF. As DNA, the CDR3 is TGTGCCAGCAGCCAAGTAATGGGACAGGGGGGTTCACCCCTCCACTTT.

This clonotype was counted ten times or more. As DNA, the CDR3 is TGTGCCAGTACGGGACTCGCGAACACCGGGGAGCTGTTTTTT. Its protein is CASTGLANTGELFF. The chain has TRBV11-2 and TRBJ2-2; perhaps TRBD2 as D (6 bases). The CDR3 is 14 amino acids. Germline V CDR1 and CDR2: SGHAT, FQNNGV. Trimming removed 9 bases from V and 0 bases from J, with 11 bases in between. Together with reference TRBV11-2 and TRBJ2-2, the CDR3 gives the full variable domain: EAGVAQSPRYKIIEKRQSVAFWCNPISGHATLYWYQQILGQGPKLLIQFQNNGVVDDSQLPKDRFSAERLKGVDSTLKIQPAKLEDSAVYLCASTGLANTGELFFGEGSRLTVL.

This clonotype turned up a few times. The chain employs TRBV10-3 and TRBJ2-6; D could derive from TRBD1 or TRBD2 (5 bases each). The CDR3 contains 17 residues. V was clipped by 3 bases and J by 0 bases, with 12 bases between them. Germline lookup yields CDR1 ENHRY and CDR2 SYGVKD. CDR3 sequence (DNA): TGTGCCATCAGTGAATGGGGGACCGACTCTGGGGCCAACGTCCTGACTTTC. It is translated as CAISEWGTDSGANVLTF.

This clonotype was seen repeatedly, ten times or more. The chain joins TRBV10-3 to TRBJ2-3; tentative D call: TRBD2 (7 bases). Germline V gene data show CDR1 as ENHRY and CDR2 as SYGVKD. Trimming left V 1 base short and J 2 bases short, with 10 bases between. The CDR3 has 15 amino acids. Written as DNA, the CDR3 is TGTGCCATCAGTGAGTGGGCGGGGGCCACAGATACGCAGTATTTT. Protein sequence: CAISEWAGATDTQYF.

The chain employs TRBV6-7 and TRBJ2-5; D is undetermined. TRBV6-7 belongs to the ORF category, with a function that is uncertain. The CDR3 covers 12 residues. V was shortened by 5 bases and J by 3 bases, with 7 bases between the two germline ends. The CDR3 region is CASSPPKETQYF. CDR3 nucleotide sequence: TGTGCCAGCAGTCCACCTAAAGAGACCCAGTACTTC.

This clonotype has ten or more counts. V and J are TRBV5-5 and TRBJ2-4; no definite D call. V lost 4 bases, J lost 0 bases, and 11 bases lay in between. Germline V gene lookup returns CDR1 SGHKS and CDR2 YYEKEE (reference sequence). The CDR3 runs 15 residues. The CDR3 sequence: CASSPRQTAKNIQYF. The CDR3 DNA sequence: TGTGCCAGCAGCCCCCGACAAACAGCCAAAAACATTCAGTACTTC.

This clonotype has a count of ten or more. This chain joins TRBV4-2 and TRBJ2-1; the match to TRBD2 covers 9 bases. There are 18 residues in the CDR3. Germline V CDR1 and CDR2: LGHNA, YNFKEQ. With 0 bases clipped from V and 5 bases from J, the junction kept 11 bases outside the gene matches. The CDR3 nucleotides read TGTGCCAGCAGCCAAGATATGGGCGGGGGGGCCGTCCACAATGAGCAGTTCTTC. As protein: CASSQDMGGGAVHNEQFF.

This clonotype was recorded at least ten times. The rearrangement joins TRBV2 to TRBJ1-5; 7 bases are a match to TRBD1. V lost 6 bases to trimming and J lost 8 bases; unmatched junction nucleotides: 13. CDR1 SNHLY and CDR2 FYNNEI come from the germline V gene. There are 15 residues in the CDR3. DNA of the CDR3: TGTGCCAGCAGCTTGAGACAGGGAAGTAGGGAGCCCCAGCATTTT. Protein product: CASSLRQGSREPQHF.

Notes on this clonotype: Given a much more abundant clone one base away, this may be a read error. This sequence joins TRBV15 and TRBJ2-1; D is unresolved. In germline, CDR1 is LNHNV, CDR2 YYDKDF (reference sequence). Trimming took 2 bases from V and 12 from J, leaving 14 bases between them. This CDR3 region has 13 residues. Here the CDR3 reads CATSRTNTDVQFF. The CDR3 DNA follows: TGTGCCACCAGCAGAACCAACACCGACGTGCAGTTCTTC.

The J gene is TRBJ2-5, the V gene TRBV14; perhaps D is TRBD1 or TRBD2 (5 bases each). Trimming stripped 1 base from V and 3 bases from J, with 12 bases between. The CDR3 runs to 15 residues. Per germline, CDR1 SGHDN and CDR2 FVKESK. The CDR3 spells CASSQVLGPKETQYF. The CDR3 nucleotides are TGTGCCAGCAGCCAAGTTTTGGGACCGAAAGAGACCCAGTACTTC.

This clonotype came up many times. The chain carries TRBV29-1 and TRBJ2-7; TRBD2 might be the D (6 bases). Germline V gene sequence: CDR1 SQVTM, CDR2 ANQGSEA. This CDR3 has 12 amino acids. With 4 bases removed from V and 3 bases from J, the gap between germline ends came to 10 bases. In nucleotides, the CDR3 is TGCAGCGTTGCGAGGGGAGGCTACGAGCAGTACTTC. It codes for CSVARGGYEQYF.

This clonotype has a handful of counts. CDR3 bases: TGTGCCAGCAAAATAGCCAATGAGCAGTTCTTC. It translates to CASKIANEQFF. The rearrangement links TRBV2 to TRBJ2-1; no reliable D call. Trimming removed 7 bases from V and 6 bases from J, with 7 bases in between. Germline loops: CDR1 SNHLY, CDR2 FYNNEI. The CDR3 sequence is 11 residues long.

This clonotype was observed at least ten times. This chain connects TRBV3-1 to TRBJ1-2; D is ambiguous. CDR3 length: 15 residues. Germline V gene lookup returns CDR1 LGHDT and CDR2 YNNKEL (reference sequence). The V end was cut by 2 bases, the J end by 5 bases, with 15 bases between. The CDR3 sequence: CASSQRHALGYGYTF. CDR3 coding DNA: TGTGCCAGCAGCCAAAGGCATGCCTTAGGATATGGCTACACCTTC.

The sample holds many counts of this clonotype. The chain links TRBV15 to TRBJ2-1, with D uncertain. Germline V gene sequence: CDR1 LNHNV, CDR2 YYDKDF (reference sequence). This CDR3 is built from 15 residues. V was clipped by 5 bases and J by 0 bases, with 11 bases between them. The CDR3 spells CATSPSATSYNEQFF. CDR3 DNA: TGTGCCACCAGCCCATCCGCTACCTCCTACAATGAGCAGTTCTTC.

This clonotype was detected many times. The CDR3 spells CASSVGGGAGETQYF. The DNA of the CDR3 is TGTGCCAGCAGCGTAGGAGGGGGGGCGGGGGAGACCCAGTACTTC. V usage is TRBV9 and J usage is TRBJ2-5, with D perhaps TRBD2 (7 bases). Germline V gives CDR1 SGDLS, CDR2 YYNGEE. Trimming left V 0 bases short and J 5 bases short, with 14 bases between. This CDR3 has 15 residues.

This clonotype was recorded many times. The chain recombines TRBV9 with TRBJ2-3; TRBD2 matches at 14 bases. Trimming removed 4 bases from V and 4 bases from J; junction bases left unmatched: 8. The CDR3 length is 17 residues. CDR1 SGDLS and CDR2 YYNGEE come from the germline V gene. DNA of the CDR3: TGTGCCAGCAGCCCGGCGGGACTAGCGGGGGTGTCAGATACGCAGTATTTT. Its protein is CASSPAGLAGVSDTQYF.

The rearrangement joins TRBV20-1 to TRBJ2-1; D unclear. CDR1 and CDR2 from the germline V gene are DFQATT and SNEGSKA (reference sequence). The CDR3 totals 16 residues. Trimming pared 6 bases from V and 2 bases from J, leaving 20 bases between. CDR3 in amino acids: CSAVRPLPGTYNEQFF. The CDR3 DNA sequence: TGCAGTGCCGTTAGACCACTCCCTGGCACCTACAATGAGCAGTTCTTC.